This TCR beta chain came from a study of graft-versus-host responses after intestinal transplantation. Study-wide results and caveats: GvH clone levels peaked in circulation, and this peak was associated with early post-transplant HvG declines.

Measured with immunoSEQ multiplex PCR; TCRdb has only the in-frame clones, and not every one. The sample has about 70,000 clones; 94% are singletons. On this clone itself: Its target is unknown.

V gave up 3 bases and J gave up 2 bases; unmatched junction bases: 14. CDR1 is SNHLY and CDR2 is FYNNEI in the germline V gene. The length of the CDR3 is 19 residues. The sample consisted of unstimulated CD8+ T cells sorted from spleen or lymph node cells, taken before intestinal transplant. This clonotype was sampled from a human donor who received an intestinal transplant. This sequence joins TRBV2 and TRBJ2-7, with TRBD2 matching 12 bases. CDR3 coding DNA: TGTGCCAGCAGTGAGCTGAAAGCTAGCGGGAGGGCGGGACCCTACGAGCAGTACTTC. This translates into CASSELKASGRAGPYEQYF.